These T cell receptor beta chains were read from a single sample in a study of Graves' ophthalmopathy and Graves' hyperthyroidism. One entry per CDR3 protein results from TCRdb running MiXCR on the multiplex PCR reads. The sample holds roughly 400,000 distinct CDR3 sequences, roughly 15% seen once. The sample taken for sequencing was peripheral blood. These receptor sequences come from an adult woman with stable Graves' hyperthyroidism. CDR3s include the opening cysteine and the closing phenylalanine or tryptophan. A D gene is named only where the DNA matches it firmly. Sizes are listed as once, few, many, or a class for an expanded clone.

TRBV24-1	TRBJ2-5	NA	many	TGTGCCACCAGTGATTTGGGCGGGACCTTGGGTCAAGAGACCCAGTACTTC	CATSDLGGTLGQETQYF
TRBV7-8	TRBJ2-7	NA	many	TGTGCCAGCAGGGAGCTCGGGACAATCTTC	CASRELGTIF
TRBV12-3/TRBV12-4	TRBJ1-6	NA	few	TGTGCCAGCAGTCGGACAGCCAATTCACCCCTCCACTTT	CASSRTANSPLHF
TRBV12-3/TRBV12-4	TRBJ2-7	NA	many	TGTGCCAGCAGGGGATTGGCTTTCGGCGAGCAGTACTTC	CASRGLAFGEQYF
TRBV30	TRBJ1-6	TRBD1	many	TGTGCCTTTTCGGACAGGGGTGATTCACCCCTCCACTTT	CAFSDRGDSPLHF
TRBV6-1	TRBJ2-7	NA	medium-sized	TGTGCCAGCAGTGAAGAAATAGGGACCTACGAGCAGTACTTC	CASSEEIGTYEQYF
TRBV24-1	TRBJ2-7	NA	many	TGTGCCACCAGTGATTCTAACCTCAGTGAGCAGTACTTC	CATSDSNLSEQYF
TRBV11-2	TRBJ1-5	TRBD1	many	TGTGCCAGCAGCTTAGATCGGGACAGGGGGAGGAATCAGCCCCAGCATTTT	CASSLDRDRGRNQPQHF
TRBV5-1	TRBJ2-4	NA	many	TGCGCCAGCAGCCTCGGCAGGGGTACGGCCAAAAACATTCAGTACTTC	CASSLGRGTAKNIQYF
TRBV6-1	TRBJ2-7	TRBD1	many	TGTGCCAGCGGACAGGGGCACTCCTACGAGCAGTACTTC	CASGQGHSYEQYF